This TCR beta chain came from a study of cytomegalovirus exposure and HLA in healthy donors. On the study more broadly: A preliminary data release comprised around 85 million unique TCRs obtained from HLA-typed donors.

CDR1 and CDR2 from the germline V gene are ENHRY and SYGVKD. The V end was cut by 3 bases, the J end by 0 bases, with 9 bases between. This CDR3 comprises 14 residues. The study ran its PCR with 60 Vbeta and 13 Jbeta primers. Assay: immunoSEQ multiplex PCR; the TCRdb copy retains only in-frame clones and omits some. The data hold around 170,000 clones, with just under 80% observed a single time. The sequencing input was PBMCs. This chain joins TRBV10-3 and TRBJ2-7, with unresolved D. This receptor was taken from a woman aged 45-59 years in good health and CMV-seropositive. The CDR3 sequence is CAISDGSGSYEQYF. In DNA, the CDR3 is TGTGCCATCAGTGATGGTTCAGGCTCCTACGAGCAGTACTTC.